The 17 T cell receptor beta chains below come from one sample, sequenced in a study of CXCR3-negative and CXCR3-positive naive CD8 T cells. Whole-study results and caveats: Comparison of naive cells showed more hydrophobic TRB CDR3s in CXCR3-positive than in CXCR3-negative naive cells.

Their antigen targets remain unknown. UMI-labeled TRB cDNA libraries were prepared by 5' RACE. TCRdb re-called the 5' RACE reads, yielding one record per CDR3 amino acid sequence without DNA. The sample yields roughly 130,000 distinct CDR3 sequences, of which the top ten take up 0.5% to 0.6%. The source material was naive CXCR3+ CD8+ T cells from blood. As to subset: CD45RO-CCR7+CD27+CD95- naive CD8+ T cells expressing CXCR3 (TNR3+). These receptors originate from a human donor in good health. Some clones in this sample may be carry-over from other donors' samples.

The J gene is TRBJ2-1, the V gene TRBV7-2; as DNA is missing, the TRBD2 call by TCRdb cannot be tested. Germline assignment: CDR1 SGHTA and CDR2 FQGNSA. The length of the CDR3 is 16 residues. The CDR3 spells CASSYWTSGPYNEQFF.

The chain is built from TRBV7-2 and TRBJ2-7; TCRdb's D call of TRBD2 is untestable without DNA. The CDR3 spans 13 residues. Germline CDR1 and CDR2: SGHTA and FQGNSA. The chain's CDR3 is CASSYSSASEQYF.

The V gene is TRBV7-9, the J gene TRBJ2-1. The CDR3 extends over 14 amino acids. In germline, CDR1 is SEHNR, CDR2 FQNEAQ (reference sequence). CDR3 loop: CASSLADTWDEQFF.

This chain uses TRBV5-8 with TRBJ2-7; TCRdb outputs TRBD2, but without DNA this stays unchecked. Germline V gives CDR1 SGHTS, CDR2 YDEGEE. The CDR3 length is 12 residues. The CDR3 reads CASSRREYEQYF.

The CDR3 sequence: CASSYAPTYEQYF. This sequence joins TRBV6-5 and TRBJ2-7; TCRdb returns TRBD1, unconfirmable since there is no DNA. Per the germline V gene, CDR1 is MNHEY and CDR2 is SVGAGI. There are 13 residues in the CDR3.

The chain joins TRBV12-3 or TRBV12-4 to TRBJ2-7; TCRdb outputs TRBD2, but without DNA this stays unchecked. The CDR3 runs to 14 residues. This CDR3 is CASSLGLAGVEQYF.

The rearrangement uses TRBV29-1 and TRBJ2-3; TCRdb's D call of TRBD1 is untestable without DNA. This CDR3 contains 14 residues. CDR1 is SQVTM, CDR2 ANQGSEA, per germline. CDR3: CSVEGGSITDTQYF.

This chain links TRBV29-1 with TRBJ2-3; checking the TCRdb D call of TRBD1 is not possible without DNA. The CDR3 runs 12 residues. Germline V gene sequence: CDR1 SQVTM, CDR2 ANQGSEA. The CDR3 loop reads CSVGQRTDTQYF.

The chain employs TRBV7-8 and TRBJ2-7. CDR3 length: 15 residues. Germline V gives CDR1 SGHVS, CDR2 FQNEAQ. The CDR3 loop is CASSSSGWLAHEQYF.

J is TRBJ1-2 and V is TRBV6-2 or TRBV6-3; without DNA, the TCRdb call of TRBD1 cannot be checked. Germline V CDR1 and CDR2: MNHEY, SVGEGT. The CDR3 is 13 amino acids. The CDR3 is CASETGQLNGYTF.

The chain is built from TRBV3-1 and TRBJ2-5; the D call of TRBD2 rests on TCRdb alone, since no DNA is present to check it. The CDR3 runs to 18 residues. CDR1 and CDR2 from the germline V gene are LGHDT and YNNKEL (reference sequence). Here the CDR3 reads CASSQDSPGLAGQETQYF.

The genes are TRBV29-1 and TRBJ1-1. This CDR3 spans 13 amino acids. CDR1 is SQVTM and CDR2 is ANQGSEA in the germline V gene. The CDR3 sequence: CSALPDRNTEAFF.

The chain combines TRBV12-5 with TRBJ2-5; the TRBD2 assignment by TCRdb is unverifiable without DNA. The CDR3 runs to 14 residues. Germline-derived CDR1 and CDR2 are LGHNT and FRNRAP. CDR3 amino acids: CASGLGGLGETQYF.

The CDR3 protein is CASSFSGLGYEQYF. V and J are TRBV7-9 and TRBJ2-7; TCRdb returns TRBD1, unconfirmable since there is no DNA. The CDR3 totals 14 residues. CDR1 is SEHNR, CDR2 FQNEAQ, per germline (reference sequence).

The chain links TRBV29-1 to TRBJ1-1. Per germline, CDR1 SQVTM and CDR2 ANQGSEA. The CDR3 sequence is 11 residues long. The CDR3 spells CSVDEGTEAFF.

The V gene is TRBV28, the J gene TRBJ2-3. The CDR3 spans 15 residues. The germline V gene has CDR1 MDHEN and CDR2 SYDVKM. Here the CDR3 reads CASSMLGSSTDTQYF.

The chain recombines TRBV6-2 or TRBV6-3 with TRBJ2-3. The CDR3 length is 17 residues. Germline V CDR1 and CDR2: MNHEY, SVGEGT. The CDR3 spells CASSYSSKALFTDTQYF.